One sample yielded the 27 T cell receptor beta chains listed below, sequenced in a study of brain T cells in children with intractable seizures. The protocol was immunoSEQ multiplex PCR, while the TCRdb copy is restricted to in-frame clones and leaves out a portion. The top ten clones hold over 0.35% of a sample with some 62,000 clones, roughly 95% of them seen once. The source was peripheral blood, collected at surgery. The receptor source for this set is a boy less than two years old with focal cortical dysplasia and intractable seizures.

This clone appeared once. The chain employs TRBV28 and TRBJ1-6; D gene unclear. Germline-derived CDR1 and CDR2 are MDHEN and SYDVKM. V lost 6 bases and J lost 5, with 8 bases in between. The CDR3 is 13 amino acids. The CDR3 DNA sequence: TGTGCCAGCAGCACGAGGAATAATTCACCCCTCCACTTT. It yields the protein CASSTRNNSPLHF.

The gene calls are TRBV5-1 and TRBJ2-4; TRBD2 aligns across 7 bases. In germline, CDR1 is SGHRS, CDR2 YFSETQ. CDR3 length: 21 amino acids. Trimming took 4 bases from V and 0 from J; bases not matched to a gene: 22. CDR3 protein: CASSPLDWWGLKQKAKNIQYF. CDR3 DNA sequence: TGCGCCAGCAGCCCGCTTGATTGGTGGGGACTAAAACAGAAAGCCAAAAACATTCAGTACTTC.

The V and J genes are TRBV6-1 and TRBJ2-3; 7 nucleotides agree with TRBD1. This CDR3 comprises 16 residues. The J segment lost 1 base and the V segment lost 1 base, leaving 5 bases of the junction unmatched. The germline CDR1 and CDR2 sequences are MNHNS and SASEGT. The CDR3 is CASSEVAGGGTDTQYF. Written as DNA, the CDR3 is TGTGCCAGCAGTGAAGTTGCAGGGGGAGGCACAGATACGCAGTATTTT.

The V gene is TRBV19, the J gene TRBJ2-5, with D perhaps TRBD1 or TRBD2 (5 bases each). Deletions cut 5 bases from V and 2 bases from J, with 12 bases between. CDR1 and CDR2 (germline): LNHDA, SQIVND (reference sequence). The CDR3 is made up of 14 amino acids. CDR3 sequence: CASSQDRGQETQYF. CDR3 nucleotides: TGTGCCAGTAGTCAAGACAGAGGGCAAGAGACCCAGTACTTC.

The chain links TRBV4-1 to TRBJ1-2, with TRBD1 matching 7 bases. With V trimmed by 2 bases and J by 1 base, 16 bases remained unmatched. Germline V gene lookup returns CDR1 MGHRA and CDR2 YSYEKL. CDR3 length: 19 residues. CDR3 sequence reads: CASSQSPGAGGALNYGYTF. DNA of the CDR3: TGCGCCAGCAGCCAAAGTCCTGGGGCAGGGGGAGCGCTTAACTATGGCTACACCTTC.

The chain recombines TRBV7-8 with TRBJ2-7, with 11 bases lining up with TRBD2. This CDR3 has 15 residues. The junction had 8 bases not matched to a gene; V was cut back by 0 bases and J by 10 bases. Germline CDR1 reads SGHVS; CDR2 reads FQNEAQ. The CDR3 bases are TGTGCCAGCAGCTTAGCGCTAGCGGGAGGACCAGATCAGTACTTC. This codes for CASSLALAGGPDQYF.

V and J are TRBV18 and TRBJ2-1; 10 positions match TRBD2. CDR3 size: 20 residues. The V gene's germline CDR1 is KGHSH and CDR2 LQKENI. V gave up 6 bases and J gave up 1 base; unmatched junction bases: 18. The CDR3 is CASSPGQGILAGVSYNEQFF. The CDR3 bases are TGTGCCAGCTCTCCAGGACAGGGAATTCTAGCGGGAGTGTCCTACAATGAGCAGTTCTTC.

The chain has TRBV6-5 and TRBJ1-5, with D maybe TRBD1 (5 bases). The CDR3 loop spans 13 amino acids. The germline V gene encodes CDR1 MNHEY and CDR2 SVGAGI. Trimming left V 6 bases short and J 7 bases short, with 13 bases between. In DNA form, the CDR3 reads TGTGCCAGCAGCCTCAGGGAGAGACAGCCCCAGCATTTT. This codes for CASSLRERQPQHF.

The rearrangement uses TRBV4-2 and TRBJ2-7; 9 bases align to TRBD1. J was trimmed by 4 bases and V by 1 base; bases with no gene match: 5. CDR3 length: 15 amino acids. The germline gives CDR1 LGHNA, CDR2 YNFKEQ. In nucleotides, the CDR3 is TGTGCCAGCAGCCAAGTAGGGACAGGGAGGTACGAGCAGTACTTC. It is translated as CASSQVGTGRYEQYF.

The chain recombines TRBV12-3 or TRBV12-4 with TRBJ1-2; D not certain. The CDR3 contains 13 residues. V lost 3 bases and J lost 9, with 14 bases in between. CDR3 amino acids: CASSFSLIRSYTF. CDR3 DNA: TGTGCCAGCAGTTTTTCCCTGATACGTAGCTACACCTTC.

The CDR3 sequence is CASSGLAETQYF. The CDR3 DNA reads as TGTGCCAGCAGTGGCTTAGCGGAGACCCAGTACTTC. This chain uses TRBV2 with TRBJ2-5; D might be TRBD2 (5 bases). Between the trimmed V and J ends, which lost 4 bases and 5 bases, there was a span of 8 bases. Germline V CDR1 and CDR2: SNHLY, FYNNEI. The CDR3 sequence is 12 residues long. Full variable domain (remainder filled in from reference TRBV2 and TRBJ2-5): EPEVTQTPSHQVTQMGQEVILRCVPISNHLYFYWYRQILGQKVEFLVSFYNNEISEKSEIFDDQFSVERPDGSNFTLKIRSTKLEDSAMYFCASSGLAETQYFGPGTRLLVL.

The chain joins TRBV2 to TRBJ1-5; 7 bases agree with TRBD1. With V trimmed by 4 bases and J by 5 bases, 5 bases remained unmatched. CDR3 length equals 14 residues. The V gene's germline CDR1 is SNHLY and CDR2 FYNNEI. The CDR3 region is CASSGGGWDQPQHF. The CDR3 DNA reads as TGTGCCAGCAGTGGAGGGGGCTGGGATCAGCCCCAGCATTTT.

The rearrangement joins TRBV27 to TRBJ2-7; D ambiguous. The CDR3 has 11 residues. The V gene lost 5 bases and the J gene lost 2 bases, with 4 bases spanning the gap. The germline V gene has CDR1 MNHEY and CDR2 SMNVEV (reference sequence). CDR3 sequence reads: CASSLTYEQYF. Here the CDR3 DNA reads TGTGCCAGCAGTCTAACCTACGAGCAGTACTTC.

The rearrangement uses TRBV6-2 or TRBV6-3 and TRBJ2-2; D is uncertain. The V and J ends lost 1 base and 7 bases respectively, with 13 bases between them. The CDR3 sequence is 15 residues long. Germline V gene sequence: CDR1 MNHEY, CDR2 SVGEGT. CDR3 bases: TGTGCCAGCAGTTACTTGTCCCCCCCGGGCGGGGAGCTGTTTTTT. This encodes CASSYLSPPGGELFF.

The chain is built from TRBV11-2 and TRBJ1-2; unclear D gene. Germline V gives CDR1 SGHAT, CDR2 FQNNGV. This CDR3 region has 13 residues. V dropped 4 bases and J dropped 8 bases, with 14 bases sitting between them. CDR3 nucleotides: TGTGCCAGCAGCTCCTCTCAAACAAGGGGCTACACCTTC. Its protein product is CASSSSQTRGYTF.

The chain uses TRBV4-2 and TRBJ2-7; tentatively, D is TRBD2 (5 bases). CDR1 LGHNA and CDR2 YNFKEQ come from the germline V gene. The CDR3 has 16 amino acids. The V gene lost 4 bases and the J gene lost 7 bases, with 23 bases spanning the gap. The CDR3 DNA is TGTGCCAGCAGCCGGGGTGCCAGCGGAGGCCCCGTGGAGCAGTACTTC. It encodes CASSRGASGGPVEQYF.

The V and J genes are TRBV5-1 and TRBJ2-1; possibly TRBD2 for D (6 bases). V was shortened by 4 bases and J by 7 bases, with 9 bases between the two germline ends. CDR1 is SGHRS and CDR2 is YFSETQ in the germline V gene. The length of the CDR3 is 12 residues. The CDR3 reads CASSGGENEQFF. CDR3 coding DNA: TGCGCCAGCAGCGGAGGGGAAAATGAGCAGTTCTTC.

The chain combines TRBV10-2 with TRBJ1-2; 9 positions agree with TRBD1. There are 14 residues in the CDR3. J gave up 5 bases and V 6 bases, and 7 bases lay outside the gene matches. Germline V lookup: CDR1 WSHSY, CDR2 SAAADI. The DNA for the CDR3 is TGCGCCAGCAGGGGACAGGGCAAAGGGTATGGCTACACCTTC. Its protein product is CASRGQGKGYGYTF.

This clone was recorded once. CDR3 nucleotides: TGTGCCAGCAGCTCCGGACAGGGGGCGCGTGAAAAACTGTTTTTT. It is translated as CASSSGQGAREKLFF. The rearrangement uses TRBV9 and TRBJ1-4, with TRBD1 matching 11 bases. Trimming took 4 bases from V and 7 from J; bases not matched to a gene: 6. Germline CDR1 reads SGDLS; CDR2 reads YYNGEE. This CDR3 is 15 amino acids long.

The V call is TRBV5-6, the J call TRBJ2-7, with 8 bases aligning to TRBD2. From germline, CDR1 is SGHDT and CDR2 YYEEEE. The V segment lost 0 bases and the J segment 2 bases; nucleotides outside the gene matches: 4. The CDR3 runs to 15 residues. CDR3 coding DNA: TGTGCCAGCAGCTTGGTAGCGGGGACTCCCTACGAGCAGTACTTC. Its protein product is CASSLVAGTPYEQYF.

V usage is TRBV7-3 and J usage is TRBJ2-7; D is possibly TRBD2 (6 bases). V lost 2 bases and J 3 bases, leaving 11 bases between the germline ends. The CDR3 totals 14 residues. CDR1 is SGHTA, CDR2 FQGTGA, per germline. Here the CDR3 reads CASSLQDGGYEQYF. Here the CDR3 DNA reads TGTGCCAGCAGCTTACAGGACGGGGGCTACGAGCAGTACTTC.

V is TRBV4-3 and J is TRBJ2-2; 8 nucleotides agree with TRBD1. This CDR3 has 17 residues. CDR1 is LGHNA and CDR2 is YSLEER in the germline V gene. J gave up 2 bases and V 4 bases, and 9 bases lay outside the gene matches. The CDR3 region has the DNA TGCGCCAGCAGCCGAATCCCGGGACAGGACAACACCGGGGAGCTGTTTTTT. Residues: CASSRIPGQDNTGELFF.

The V call is TRBV11-3, the J call TRBJ2-1, with D possibly being TRBD2 (5 bases). Trimming removed 6 bases from V and 7 bases from J, with 16 bases in between. The CDR3 has 14 residues. The germline V gene encodes CDR1 SGHNT and CDR2 YENEEA. The CDR3 coding sequence is TGTGCCAGCAGTCAAAGTCGACTACCTAATGAGCAGTTCTTC. This translates into CASSQSRLPNEQFF.

This clone was observed once. The chain carries TRBV2 and TRBJ1-4, with D perhaps matching TRBD1 (5 bases). Trimming took 1 base from V and 8 from J, leaving 11 bases between them. Germline-derived CDR1 and CDR2 are SNHLY and FYNNEI. The CDR3 is made up of 14 amino acids. The CDR3 sequence is CASSEGPEGEKLFF. The CDR3 DNA is TGTGCCAGCAGTGAAGGACCGGAGGGGGAAAAACTGTTTTTT.

The rearrangement joins TRBV27 to TRBJ2-7, with 11 bases aligning to TRBD1. This CDR3 is 15 amino acids long. CDR1 and CDR2 from the germline V gene are MNHEY and SMNVEV (reference sequence). The junction had 12 bases not matched to a gene; V was cut back by 3 bases and J by 11 bases. The CDR3 protein is CASSLPPGQGVIKYF. In nucleotides, the CDR3 is TGTGCCAGCAGTTTGCCTCCGGGACAGGGGGTAATCAAGTACTTC.

The chain employs TRBV6-2 or TRBV6-3 and TRBJ1-6; 8 bases map to TRBD1. V lost 5 bases, J lost 6 bases, and 9 bases stayed unmatched. The CDR3 consists of 16 residues. In germline, CDR1 is MNHEY, CDR2 SVGEGT. The CDR3 reads CASSQTPGQVNSPLHF. DNA of the CDR3: TGTGCCAGCAGTCAGACCCCGGGACAGGTTAATTCACCCCTCCACTTT.

The rearrangement uses TRBV6-5 and TRBJ1-4; TRBD1 matches 7 bases. Germline CDR1 reads MNHEY; CDR2 reads SVGAGI. The CDR3 is 13 amino acids. With 5 bases clipped from V and 6 bases from J, the junction kept 3 bases outside the gene matches. The DNA for the CDR3 is TGTGCCAGCAGTATAGACAGGGATGAAAAACTGTTTTTT. Its protein is CASSIDRDEKLFF.